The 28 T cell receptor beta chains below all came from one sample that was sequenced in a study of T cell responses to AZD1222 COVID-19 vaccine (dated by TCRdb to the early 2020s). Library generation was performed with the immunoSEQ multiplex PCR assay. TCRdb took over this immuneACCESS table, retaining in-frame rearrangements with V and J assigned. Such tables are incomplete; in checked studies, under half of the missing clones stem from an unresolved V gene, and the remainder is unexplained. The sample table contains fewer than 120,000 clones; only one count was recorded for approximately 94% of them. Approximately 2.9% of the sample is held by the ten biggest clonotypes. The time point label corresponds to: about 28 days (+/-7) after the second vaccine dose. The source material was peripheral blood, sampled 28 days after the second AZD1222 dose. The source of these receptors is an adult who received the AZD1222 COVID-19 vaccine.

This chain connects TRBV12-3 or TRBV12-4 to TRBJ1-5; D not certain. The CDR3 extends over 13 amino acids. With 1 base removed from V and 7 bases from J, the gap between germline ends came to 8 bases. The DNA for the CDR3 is TGTGCCAGCAGTTTAGAAGAAGGACAGCCCCAGCATTTT. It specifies CASSLEEGQPQHF.

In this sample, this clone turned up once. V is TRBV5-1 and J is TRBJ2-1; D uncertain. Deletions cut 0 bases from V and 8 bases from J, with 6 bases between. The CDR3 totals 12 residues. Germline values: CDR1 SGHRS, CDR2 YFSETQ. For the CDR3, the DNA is TGCGCCAGCAGCTTGGTAGGAGATGAGCAGTTCTTC. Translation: CASSLVGDEQFF.

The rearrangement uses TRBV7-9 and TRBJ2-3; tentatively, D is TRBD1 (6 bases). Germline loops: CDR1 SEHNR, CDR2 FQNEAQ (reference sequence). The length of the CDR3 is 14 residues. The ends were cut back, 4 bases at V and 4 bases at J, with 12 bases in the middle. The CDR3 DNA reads TGTGCCAGCAGCTCGGGGACAAGTCCAGATACGCAGTATTTT. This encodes CASSSGTSPDTQYF.

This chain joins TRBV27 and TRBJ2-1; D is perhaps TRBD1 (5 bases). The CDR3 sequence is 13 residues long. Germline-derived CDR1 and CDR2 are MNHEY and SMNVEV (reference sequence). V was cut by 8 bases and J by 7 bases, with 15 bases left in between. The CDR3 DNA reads TGTGCCAGCTGGTATGCAGGGTGGAATGAGCAGTTCTTC. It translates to CASWYAGWNEQFF.

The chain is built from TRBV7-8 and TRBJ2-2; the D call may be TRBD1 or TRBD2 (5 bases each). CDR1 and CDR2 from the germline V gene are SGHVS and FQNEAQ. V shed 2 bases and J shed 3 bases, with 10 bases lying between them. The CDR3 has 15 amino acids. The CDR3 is CASSLTPGHTGELFF. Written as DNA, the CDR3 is TGTGCCAGCAGCTTAACCCCGGGACACACCGGGGAGCTGTTTTTT. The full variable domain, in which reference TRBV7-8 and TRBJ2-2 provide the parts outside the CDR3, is GAGVSQSPRYKVAKRGQDVALRCDPISGHVSLFWYQQALGQGPEFLTYFQNEAQLDKSGLPSDRFFAERPEGSVSTLKIQRTQQEDSAVYLCASSLTPGHTGELFFGEGSRLTVL.

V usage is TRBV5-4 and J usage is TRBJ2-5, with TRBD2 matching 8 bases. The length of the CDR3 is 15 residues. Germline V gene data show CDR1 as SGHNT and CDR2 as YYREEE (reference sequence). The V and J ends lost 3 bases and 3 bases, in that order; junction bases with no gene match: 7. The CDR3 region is CASSWFSLAEETQYF. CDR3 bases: TGTGCCAGCAGCTGGTTCTCACTAGCGGAAGAGACCCAGTACTTC.

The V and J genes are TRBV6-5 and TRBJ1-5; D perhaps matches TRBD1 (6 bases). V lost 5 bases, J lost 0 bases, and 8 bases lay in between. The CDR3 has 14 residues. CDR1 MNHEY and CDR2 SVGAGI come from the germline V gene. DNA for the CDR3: TGTGCCAGCAGTAGGACAGCTAGCAATCAGCCCCAGCATTTT. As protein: CASSRTASNQPQHF.

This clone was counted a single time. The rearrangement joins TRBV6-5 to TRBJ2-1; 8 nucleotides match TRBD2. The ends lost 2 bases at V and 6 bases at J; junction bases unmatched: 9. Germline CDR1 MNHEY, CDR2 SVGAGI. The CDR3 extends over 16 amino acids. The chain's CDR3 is CASSYQLTGGLNEQFF. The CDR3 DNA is TGTGCCAGCAGTTACCAATTGACGGGGGGGCTCAATGAGCAGTTCTTC.

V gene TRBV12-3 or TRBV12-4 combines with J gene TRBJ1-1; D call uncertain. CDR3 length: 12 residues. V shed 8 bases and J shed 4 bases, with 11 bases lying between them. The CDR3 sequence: CASGSRVTEAFF. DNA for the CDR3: TGTGCCAGCGGGTCGAGGGTCACTGAAGCTTTCTTT.

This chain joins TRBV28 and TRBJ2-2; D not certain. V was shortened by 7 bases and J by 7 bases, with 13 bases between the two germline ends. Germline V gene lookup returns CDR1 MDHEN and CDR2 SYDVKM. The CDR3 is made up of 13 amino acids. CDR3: CASKEAGGGELFF. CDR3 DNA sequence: TGTGCCAGCAAGGAAGCCGGTGGCGGGGAGCTGTTTTTT.

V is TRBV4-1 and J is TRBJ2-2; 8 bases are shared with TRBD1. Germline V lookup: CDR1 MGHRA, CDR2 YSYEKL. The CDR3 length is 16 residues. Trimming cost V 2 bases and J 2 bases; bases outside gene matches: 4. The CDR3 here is CASSQHGTGNTGELFF. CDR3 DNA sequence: TGCGCCAGCAGCCAACACGGGACAGGAAACACCGGGGAGCTGTTTTTT.

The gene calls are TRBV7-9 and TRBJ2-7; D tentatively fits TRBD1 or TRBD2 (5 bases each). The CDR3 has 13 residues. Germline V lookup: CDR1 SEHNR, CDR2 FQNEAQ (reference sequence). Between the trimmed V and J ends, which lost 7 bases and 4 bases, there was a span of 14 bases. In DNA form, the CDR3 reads TGTGCCAGCAATGACGGTGGGGGATACGAGCAGTACTTC. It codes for CASNDGGGYEQYF. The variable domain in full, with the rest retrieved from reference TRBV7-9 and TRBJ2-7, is DTGVSQNPRHKITKRGQNVTFRCDPISEHNRLYWYRQTLGQGPEFLTYFQNEAQLEKSRLLSDRFSAERPKGSFSTLEIQRTEQGDSAMYLCASNDGGGYEQYFGPGTRLTVT.

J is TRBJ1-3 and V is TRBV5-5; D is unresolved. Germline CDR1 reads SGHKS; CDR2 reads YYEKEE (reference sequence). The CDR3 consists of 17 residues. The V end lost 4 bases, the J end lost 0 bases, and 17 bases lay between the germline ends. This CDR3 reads CASSEDDTYYSGNTIYF. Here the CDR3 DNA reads TGTGCCAGCAGCGAGGATGACACCTACTACTCTGGAAACACCATATATTTT.

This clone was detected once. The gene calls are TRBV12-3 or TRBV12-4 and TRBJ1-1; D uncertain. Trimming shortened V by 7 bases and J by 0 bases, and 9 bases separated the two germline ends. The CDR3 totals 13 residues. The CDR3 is CASTQSLNTEAFF. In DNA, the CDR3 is TGTGCCAGCACACAGAGCCTGAACACTGAAGCTTTCTTT.

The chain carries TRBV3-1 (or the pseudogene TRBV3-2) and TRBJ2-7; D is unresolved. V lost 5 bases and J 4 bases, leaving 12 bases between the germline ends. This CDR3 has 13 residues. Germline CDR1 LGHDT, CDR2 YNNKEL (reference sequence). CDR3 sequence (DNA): TGTGCCAGCAGCTTCGGCGGTGGTTACGAGCAGTACTTC. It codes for CASSFGGGYEQYF.

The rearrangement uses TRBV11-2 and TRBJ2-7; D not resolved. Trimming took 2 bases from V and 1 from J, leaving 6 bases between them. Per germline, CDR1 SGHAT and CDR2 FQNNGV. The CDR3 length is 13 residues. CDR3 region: CASSLLQSYEQYF. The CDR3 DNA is TGTGCCAGCAGCTTACTGCAGTCCTACGAGCAGTACTTC.

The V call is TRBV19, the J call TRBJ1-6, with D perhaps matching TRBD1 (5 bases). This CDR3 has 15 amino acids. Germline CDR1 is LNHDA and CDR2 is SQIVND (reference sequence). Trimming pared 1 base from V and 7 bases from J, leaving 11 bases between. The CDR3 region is CASSIGQGVNSPLHF. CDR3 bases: TGTGCCAGTAGTATAGGGCAGGGAGTGAATTCACCCCTCCACTTT.

CDR3: CASSLIPPFYGYTF. DNA for the CDR3: TGTGCCAGCAGCTTAATTCCACCATTCTATGGCTACACCTTC. This chain connects TRBV11-2 to TRBJ1-2; D gene uncertain. Germline V gene data show CDR1 as SGHAT and CDR2 as FQNNGV. The ends were cut back, 2 bases at V and 4 bases at J, with 11 bases in the middle. This CDR3 region has 14 residues.

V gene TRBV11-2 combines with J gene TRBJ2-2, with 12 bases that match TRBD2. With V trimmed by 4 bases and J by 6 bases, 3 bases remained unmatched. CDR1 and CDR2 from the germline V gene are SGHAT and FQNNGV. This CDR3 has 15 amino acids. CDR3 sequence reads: CASSSWTSGAGELFF. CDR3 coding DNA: TGTGCCAGCAGCTCTTGGACTAGCGGGGCCGGGGAGCTGTTTTTT. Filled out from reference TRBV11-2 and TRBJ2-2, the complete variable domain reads EAGVAQSPRYKIIEKRQSVAFWCNPISGHATLYWYQQILGQGPKLLIQFQNNGVVDDSQLPKDRFSAERLKGVDSTLKIQPAKLEDSAVYLCASSSWTSGAGELFFGEGSRLTVL.

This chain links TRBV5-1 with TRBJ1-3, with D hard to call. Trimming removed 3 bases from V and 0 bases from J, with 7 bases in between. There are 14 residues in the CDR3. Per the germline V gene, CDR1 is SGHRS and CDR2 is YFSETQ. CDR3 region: CASSSQSSGNTIYF. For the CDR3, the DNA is TGCGCCAGCAGCTCCCAAAGCTCTGGAAACACCATATATTTT.

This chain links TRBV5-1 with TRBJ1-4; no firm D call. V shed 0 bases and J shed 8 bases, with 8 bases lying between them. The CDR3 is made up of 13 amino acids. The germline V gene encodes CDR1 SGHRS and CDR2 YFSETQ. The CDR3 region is CASSLDLSEKLFF. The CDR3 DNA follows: TGCGCCAGCAGCTTGGATCTGAGCGAAAAACTGTTTTTT.

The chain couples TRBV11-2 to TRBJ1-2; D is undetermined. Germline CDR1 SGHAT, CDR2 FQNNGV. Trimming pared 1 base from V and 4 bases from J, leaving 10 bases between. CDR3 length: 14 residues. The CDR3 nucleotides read TGTGCCAGCAGCTTAGTCCCGTCGGGCTATGGCTACACCTTC. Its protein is CASSLVPSGYGYTF. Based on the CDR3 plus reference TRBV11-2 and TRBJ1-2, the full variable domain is EAGVAQSPRYKIIEKRQSVAFWCNPISGHATLYWYQQILGQGPKLLIQFQNNGVVDDSQLPKDRFSAERLKGVDSTLKIQPAKLEDSAVYLCASSLVPSGYGYTFGSGTRLTVV.

CDR3 coding DNA: TGTGCCAGCAGTCAAAACAGGGTAGGCGAGCAGTACTTC. Translation: CASSQNRVGEQYF. The rearrangement joins TRBV12-3 or TRBV12-4 to TRBJ2-7, with D tentatively TRBD1 (6 bases). Trimming took off 5 bases at V and 6 bases at J, with 14 bases between the two ends. The CDR3 covers 13 residues.

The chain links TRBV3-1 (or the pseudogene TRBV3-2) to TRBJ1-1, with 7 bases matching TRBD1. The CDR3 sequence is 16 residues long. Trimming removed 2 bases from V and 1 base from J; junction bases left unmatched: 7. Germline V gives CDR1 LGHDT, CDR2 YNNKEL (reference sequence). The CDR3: CASSQRTGDPNTEAFF. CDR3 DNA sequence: TGTGCCAGCAGCCAAAGGACAGGTGATCCGAACACTGAAGCTTTCTTT.

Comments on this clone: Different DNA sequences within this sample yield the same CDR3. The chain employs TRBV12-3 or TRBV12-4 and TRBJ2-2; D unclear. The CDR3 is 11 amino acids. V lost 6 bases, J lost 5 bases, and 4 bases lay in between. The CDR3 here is CASRITGELFF. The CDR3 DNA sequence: TGTGCCAGCAGGATAACCGGGGAGCTGTTTTTT.

The CDR3 nucleotides read TGTGCCAGTAGTATGCAAAACGGGGGGCAGTTCTTC. Encoded protein: CASSMQNGGQFF. The rearrangement joins TRBV19 to TRBJ2-1; TRBD2 might be the D (6 bases). V lost 3 bases and J 12 bases, leaving 12 bases between the germline ends. From germline, CDR1 is LNHDA and CDR2 SQIVND (reference sequence). The CDR3 is made up of 12 amino acids.

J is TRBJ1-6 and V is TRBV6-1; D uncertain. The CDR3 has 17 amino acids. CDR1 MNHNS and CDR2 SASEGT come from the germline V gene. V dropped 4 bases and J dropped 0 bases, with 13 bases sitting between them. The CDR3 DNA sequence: TGTGCCAGCAGTGGCCCCGTCGGGCCCTCCTATAATTCACCCCTCCACTTT. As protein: CASSGPVGPSYNSPLHF.

This CDR3 is CASSYSISQGDRTQYF. For the CDR3, the DNA is TGTGCCAGCAGTTACTCGATATCGCAGGGGGACCGAACGCAGTATTTT. V is TRBV6-6 and J is TRBJ2-3, with 7 bases lining up with TRBD1. J lost 9 bases, V lost 0 bases, and 12 bases had no gene match. Germline values: CDR1 MNHNY, CDR2 SVGAGI (reference sequence). This CDR3 has 16 residues.